The TCR beta chain under discussion was sequenced for a study of shared clonotypes between healthy human individuals. Only CD45RO-negative cells positively selected for CCR7 counted as naive CD8 cells, so terminally differentiated effector memory CD45RA+ cells were excluded. Regarding the study as a whole: On the whole, naive subsets had larger estimated richness than memory subsets had. Clonotypes not shared had lower generation probabilities than those common to all four donors.

In the case of this clone: The target antigen is unknown.

The V end lost 3 bases, the J end lost 2 bases, and 11 bases lay between the germline ends. CDR3 size: 14 residues. The germline V gene has CDR1 MNHEY and CDR2 SVGAGI. Replicate PCRs for sorted subsets used approximately 220 ng DNA; this equaled 30,000 to 35,000 T cell genomes. Clones were sequenced by immunoSEQ multiplex PCR, and TCRdb holds only the in-frame ones, with some missing. The sample yields millions of clones, roughly 95% seen once. The sample taken for sequencing was naive CD8+ T cells sorted from blood. The rearrangement joins TRBV6-5 to TRBJ2-7; possible D gene TRBD1, 5 bases. The sequence was collected from a man between 18 and 35 years old in good health. CDR3 nucleotides: TGTGCCAGCAGTTATTTGGACATTCCCTACGAGCAGTACTTC. Its protein product is CASSYLDIPYEQYF.